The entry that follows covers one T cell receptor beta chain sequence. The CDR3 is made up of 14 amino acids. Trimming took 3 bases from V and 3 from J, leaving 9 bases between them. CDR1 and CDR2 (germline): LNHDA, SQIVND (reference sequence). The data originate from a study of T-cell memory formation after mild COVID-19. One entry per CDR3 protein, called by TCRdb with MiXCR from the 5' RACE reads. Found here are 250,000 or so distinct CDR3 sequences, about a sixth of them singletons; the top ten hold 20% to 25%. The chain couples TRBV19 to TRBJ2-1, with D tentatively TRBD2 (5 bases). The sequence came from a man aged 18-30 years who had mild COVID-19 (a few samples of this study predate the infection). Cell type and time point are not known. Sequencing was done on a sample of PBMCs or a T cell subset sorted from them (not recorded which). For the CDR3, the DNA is TGTGCCAGTAGTATCGAGCGGATCTACAATGAGCAGTTCTTC. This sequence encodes CASSIERIYNEQFF.